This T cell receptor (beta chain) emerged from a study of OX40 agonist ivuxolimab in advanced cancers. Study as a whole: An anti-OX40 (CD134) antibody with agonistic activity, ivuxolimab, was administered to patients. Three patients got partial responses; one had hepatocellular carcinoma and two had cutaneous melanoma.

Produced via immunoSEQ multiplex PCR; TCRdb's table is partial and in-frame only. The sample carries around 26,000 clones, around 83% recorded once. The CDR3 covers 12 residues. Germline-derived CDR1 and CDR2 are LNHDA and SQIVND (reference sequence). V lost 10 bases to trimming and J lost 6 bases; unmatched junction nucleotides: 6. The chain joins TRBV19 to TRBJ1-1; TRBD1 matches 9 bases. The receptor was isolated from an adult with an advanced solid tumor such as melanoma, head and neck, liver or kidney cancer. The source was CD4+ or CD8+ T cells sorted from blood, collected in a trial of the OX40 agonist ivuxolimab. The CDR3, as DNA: TGTGCCAAGATACAGGGGGCAGCTGAAGCTTTCTTT. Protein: CAKIQGAAEAFF.